Following are 12 T cell receptor beta chains from one sample sequenced in a study of cytomegalovirus exposure and HLA in healthy donors (dated by TCRdb to 2016 to 2017). Receptor amplification or capture employed the immunoSEQ multiplex PCR assay. TCRdb mirrors the immuneACCESS table, restricted to in-frame sequences. Some clones are absent from its copies; in checked studies, under half trace to an unresolved V gene, and the reason for the others is unknown. This sample is represented by about 200,000 clones; roughly 85% of them were singletons. 5.5% to 7% of the sample comes from the top ten. The sequenced material came from PBMCs. These receptors were obtained from a woman aged 18-29 years in good health and CMV-seronegative.

The chain recombines TRBV7-8 with TRBJ1-6; 7 bases fit TRBD1. This CDR3 is 11 amino acids long. Unmatched junction bases numbered 1, after V lost 4 bases and J lost 13 bases. CDR1 and CDR2 (germline): SGHVS, FQNEAQ. The CDR3 sequence is CASSWDSPLHF. CDR3 sequence (DNA): TGTGCCAGCAGCTGGGACAGTCCCCTCCACTTT.

Points on this clone: Sequence at one end of the junction differs from germline and may be a read error. The rearrangement uses TRBV13 and TRBJ2-2; 7 bases are a match to TRBD1. Germline V gene data show CDR1 as PRHDT and CDR2 as FYEKMQ (reference sequence). The length of the CDR3 is 12 residues. In nucleotides, the CDR3 is TGTGCCAGCAGCCTAGGGGGCGAGGAGCTGTTTTTT. Its protein product is CASSLGGEELFF.

The count of this clone is one. The V and J genes are TRBV9 and TRBJ2-7, with 7 bases identical to TRBD2. V lost 4 bases, J lost 3 bases, and 7 bases stayed unmatched. The CDR3 extends over 14 amino acids. The germline CDR1 and CDR2 sequences are SGDLS and YYNGEE. The CDR3: CASSQGRENYEQYF. The CDR3 bases are TGTGCCAGCAGCCAAGGGAGGGAGAACTACGAGCAGTACTTC.

The V and J genes are TRBV6-5 and TRBJ1-1; a weak D match, TRBD1 (5 bases). V lost 5 bases and J lost 9, with 16 bases in between. CDR3 size: 13 residues. Germline lookup yields CDR1 MNHEY and CDR2 SVGAGI. CDR3 nucleotide sequence: TGTGCCAGCAGTGCGGGGGAGCTCATGAAAGCTTTCTTT. It yields the protein CASSAGELMKAFF.

The chain is built from TRBV5-1 and TRBJ1-2; the match to TRBD1 covers 9 bases. The V segment lost 3 bases and the J segment 4 bases; nucleotides outside the gene matches: 10. In germline, CDR1 is SGHRS, CDR2 YFSETQ. The CDR3 consists of 16 residues. Here the CDR3 reads CASSSGTGKNLYGYTF. For the CDR3, the DNA is TGCGCCAGCAGCTCTGGGACAGGGAAGAATCTCTATGGCTACACCTTC.

The chain employs TRBV10-3 and TRBJ1-1; tentatively, D is TRBD1 (6 bases). This CDR3 is 14 amino acids long. Germline V lookup: CDR1 ENHRY, CDR2 SYGVKD. The V end lost 9 bases, the J end lost 4 bases, and 18 bases lay between the germline ends. The CDR3 bases are TGTGCCATGGCAGGGGCTCCCGGGGGCACTGAAGCTTTCTTT. As protein: CAMAGAPGGTEAFF.

The CDR3 reads CASRGTPNTGELFF. CDR3 sequence (DNA): TGCGCCAGCAGAGGGACTCCTAACACCGGGGAGCTGTTTTTT. The chain couples TRBV5-1 to TRBJ2-2, with D possibly matching TRBD2 (6 bases). This CDR3 has 14 amino acids. The V end lost 5 bases, the J end lost 2 bases, and 10 bases lay between the germline ends. CDR1 and CDR2 from the germline V gene are SGHRS and YFSETQ.

The rearrangement links TRBV5-8 to TRBJ2-7; the match to TRBD1 covers 9 bases. The CDR3 totals 14 residues. CDR1 and CDR2 (germline): SGHTS, YDEGEE. The J segment lost 5 bases and the V segment lost 0 bases, leaving 3 bases of the junction unmatched. The DNA of the CDR3 is TGTGCCAGCAGCTTGGTACAGGGGGCCCACGAGCAGTACTTC. It specifies CASSLVQGAHEQYF.

This rearrangement joins TRBV6-6 to TRBJ1-2; no clear D gene. Germline CDR1 is MNHNY and CDR2 is SVGAGI (reference sequence). The V and J ends lost 0 bases and 6 bases respectively, with 11 bases between them. The CDR3 totals 14 residues. CDR3 residues: CASSYSSGGDGYTF. The CDR3 DNA follows: TGTGCCAGCAGTTACTCGTCCGGCGGGGATGGCTACACCTTC.

The V gene is TRBV2, the J gene TRBJ2-1; D is uncertain. Germline V gives CDR1 SNHLY, CDR2 FYNNEI. The CDR3 length is 15 residues. Trimming stripped 2 bases from V and 4 bases from J, with 12 bases between. The CDR3 is CASSELGSVYNEQFF. Here the CDR3 DNA reads TGTGCCAGCAGTGAATTAGGTTCGGTTTACAATGAGCAGTTCTTC.

The chain joins TRBV2 to TRBJ2-7, with D perhaps assigned TRBD1 or TRBD2 (6 bases each). CDR1 is SNHLY and CDR2 is FYNNEI in the germline V gene. This CDR3 has 15 residues. V was pared by 8 bases and J by 0 bases, with 17 bases between. CDR3 bases: TGTGCCAGCGGGGGCGGCGGGGATACCTCCTACGAGCAGTACTTC. This translates into CASGGGGDTSYEQYF. The variable domain in full, completed from reference TRBV2 and TRBJ2-7, reads EPEVTQTPSHQVTQMGQEVILRCVPISNHLYFYWYRQILGQKVEFLVSFYNNEISEKSEIFDDQFSVERPDGSNFTLKIRSTKLEDSAMYFCASGGGGDTSYEQYFGPGTRLTVT.

The J gene is TRBJ2-7, the V gene TRBV29-1; D could derive from TRBD1 or TRBD2 (6 bases each). Germline CDR1 is SQVTM and CDR2 is ANQGSEA. The CDR3 covers 12 residues. Trimming left V 7 bases short and J 4 bases short, with 14 bases between. CDR3 loop: CSAGGGAYEQYF. As DNA, the CDR3 is TGCAGCGCTGGGGGCGGGGCGTACGAGCAGTACTTC.